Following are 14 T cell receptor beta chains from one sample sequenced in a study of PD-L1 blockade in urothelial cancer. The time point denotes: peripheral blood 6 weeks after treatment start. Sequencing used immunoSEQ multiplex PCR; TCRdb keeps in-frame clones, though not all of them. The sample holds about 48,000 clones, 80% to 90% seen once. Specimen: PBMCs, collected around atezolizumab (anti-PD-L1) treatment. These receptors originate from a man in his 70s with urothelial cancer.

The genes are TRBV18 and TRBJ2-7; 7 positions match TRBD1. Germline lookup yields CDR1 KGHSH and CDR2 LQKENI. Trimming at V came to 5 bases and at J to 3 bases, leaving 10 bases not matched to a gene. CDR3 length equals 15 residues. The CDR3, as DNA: TGTGCCAGCTCAACCTTCCGGGACAGAGTCTACGAGCAGTACTTC. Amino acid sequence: CASSTFRDRVYEQYF.

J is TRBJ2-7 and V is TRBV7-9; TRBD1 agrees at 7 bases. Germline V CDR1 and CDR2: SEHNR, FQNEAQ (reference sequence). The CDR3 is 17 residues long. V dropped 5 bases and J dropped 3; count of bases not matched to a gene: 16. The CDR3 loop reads CASSPYPGQKPYYEQYF. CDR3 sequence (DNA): TGTGCCAGCAGCCCTTACCCGGGACAGAAACCCTACTACGAGCAGTACTTC.

The CDR3 DNA is TGTGCCTGGAGCCCGGACAGCCGAGGGCAGTACTTC. It yields the protein CAWSPDSRGQYF. The chain is built from TRBV30 and TRBJ2-7; D perhaps matches TRBD1 (6 bases). V gave up 3 bases and J gave up 9 bases, with 15 bases separating them. The CDR3 sequence is 12 residues long. The V gene's germline CDR1 is GTSNPN and CDR2 SVGIG (reference sequence).

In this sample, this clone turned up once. The CDR3 here is CASSGQGVTYEQYF. The CDR3 DNA reads TGTGCCAGCAGTGGACAGGGGGTAACCTACGAGCAGTACTTC. V is TRBV5-4 and J is TRBJ2-7; 10 bases fit TRBD1. This CDR3 is 14 amino acids long. Trimming cost V 5 bases and J 2 bases; bases outside gene matches: 4. Germline-derived CDR1 and CDR2 are SGHNT and YYREEE (reference sequence).

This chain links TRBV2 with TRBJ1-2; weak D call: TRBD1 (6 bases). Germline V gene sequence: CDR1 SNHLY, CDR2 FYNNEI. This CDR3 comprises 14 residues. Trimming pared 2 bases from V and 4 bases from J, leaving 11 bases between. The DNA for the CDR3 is TGTGCCAGCAGTGAAAACAGGGCGTCCTATGGCTACACCTTC. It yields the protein CASSENRASYGYTF.

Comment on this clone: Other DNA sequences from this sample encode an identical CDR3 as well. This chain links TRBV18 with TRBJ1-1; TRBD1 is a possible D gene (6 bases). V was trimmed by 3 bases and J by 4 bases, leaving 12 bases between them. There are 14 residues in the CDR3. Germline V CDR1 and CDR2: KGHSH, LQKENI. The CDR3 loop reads CASSPLGASTEAFF. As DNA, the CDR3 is TGTGCCAGCTCACCCTTGGGGGCTTCCACTGAAGCTTTCTTT.

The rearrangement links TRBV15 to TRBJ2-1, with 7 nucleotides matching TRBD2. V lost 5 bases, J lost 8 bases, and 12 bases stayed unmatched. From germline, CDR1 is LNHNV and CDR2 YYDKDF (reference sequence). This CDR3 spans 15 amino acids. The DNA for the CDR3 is TGTGCCACCAGCGAGGGGACTATGACCCCTCATGAGCAGTTCTTC. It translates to CATSEGTMTPHEQFF.

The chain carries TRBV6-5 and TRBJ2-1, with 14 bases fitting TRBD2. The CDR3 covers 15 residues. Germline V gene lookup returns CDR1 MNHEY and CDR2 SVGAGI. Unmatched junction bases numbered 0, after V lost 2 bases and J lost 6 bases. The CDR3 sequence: CASSYGLAGGNEQFF. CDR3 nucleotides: TGTGCCAGCAGTTACGGACTAGCGGGGGGCAATGAGCAGTTCTTC.

The CDR3 loop reads CASRLRGQGRASGRTDTQYF. CDR3 nucleotide sequence: TGCGCCAGCAGATTGAGGGGACAGGGGCGTGCTAGCGGGAGAACAGATACGCAGTATTTT. The rearrangement uses TRBV5-1 and TRBJ2-3; D is possibly TRBD1 or TRBD2 (10 bases each). Germline loops: CDR1 SGHRS, CDR2 YFSETQ. This CDR3 spans 20 amino acids. Trimming pared 5 bases from V and 3 bases from J, leaving 31 bases between.

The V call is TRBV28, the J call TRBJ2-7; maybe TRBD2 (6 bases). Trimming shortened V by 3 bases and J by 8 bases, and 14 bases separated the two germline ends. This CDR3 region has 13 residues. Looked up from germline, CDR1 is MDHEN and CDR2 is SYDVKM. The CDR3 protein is CASSFGGGVKQYF. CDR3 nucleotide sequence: TGTGCCAGCAGTTTCGGGGGTGGGGTTAAGCAGTACTTC.

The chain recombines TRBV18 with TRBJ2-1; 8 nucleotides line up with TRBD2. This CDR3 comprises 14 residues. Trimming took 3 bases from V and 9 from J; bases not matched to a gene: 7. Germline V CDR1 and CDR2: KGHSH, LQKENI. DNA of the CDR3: TGTGCCAGCTCACCCCCCAGCGGGAGCCTTGAGCAGTTCTTC. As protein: CASSPPSGSLEQFF.

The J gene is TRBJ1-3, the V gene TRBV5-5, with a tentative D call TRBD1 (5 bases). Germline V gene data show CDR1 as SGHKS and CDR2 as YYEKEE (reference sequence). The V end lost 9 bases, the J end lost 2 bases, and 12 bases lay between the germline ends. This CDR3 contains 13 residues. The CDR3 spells CANLGVTGNTIYF. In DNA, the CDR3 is TGTGCCAACTTAGGGGTGACTGGAAACACCATATATTTT.

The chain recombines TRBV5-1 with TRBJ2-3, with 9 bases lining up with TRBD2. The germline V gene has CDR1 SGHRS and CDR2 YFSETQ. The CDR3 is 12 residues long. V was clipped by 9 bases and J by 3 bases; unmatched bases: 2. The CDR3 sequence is CATTSGTDTQYF. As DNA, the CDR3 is TGCGCCACGACTAGCGGAACAGATACGCAGTATTTT.

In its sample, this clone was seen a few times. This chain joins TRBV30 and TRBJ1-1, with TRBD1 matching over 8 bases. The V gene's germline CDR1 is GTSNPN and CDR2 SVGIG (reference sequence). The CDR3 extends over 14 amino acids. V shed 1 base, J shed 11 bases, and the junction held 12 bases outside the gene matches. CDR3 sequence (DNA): TGTGCCTGGAGTGACAGGGGGACGGTCGCCTGGGCTTTCTTT. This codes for CAWSDRGTVAWAFF.